A selection of T cell receptor beta chains follows, all from one sample in a study of blood T cell repertoires in COVID-19. The protocol was immunoSEQ multiplex PCR, while the TCRdb copy is restricted to in-frame clones and leaves out a portion. In the table there are a few hundred thousand clones, roughly 86% of which are singletons. The sequencing sample was made of peripheral blood. The source is a man aged 40-50 years who had recovered from COVID-19. CDR3s include the opening cysteine and the closing phenylalanine or tryptophan. A D gene is named only where the DNA matches it firmly. The size of a clone is reported for some rows only, either as once, few or many, or as a class for expanded clones.

len | d_gene | j_gene | abundance | v_gene | CDR3nt | CDR3aa
14 | - | TRBJ2-1 | - | TRBV11-3 | TGTGCCAGCAGCTCCTCGACAGGAGACAATGAGCAGTTCTTC | CASSSSTGDNEQFF
16 | - | TRBJ2-5 | once | TRBV25-1 | TGTGCCAGCAGTGAACCCACCGTGAGGGGAGGAGAGACCCAGTACTTC | CASSEPTVRGGETQYF
10 | - | TRBJ2-3 | - | TRBV6-4 | TGTGCCAGCACGGTTGATACGCAGTATTTT | CASTVDTQYF
14 | TRBD1 | TRBJ2-7 | - | TRBV9 | TGTGCCAGCAGTGCGGGACAGGCTTCCTACGAGCAGTACTTC | CASSAGQASYEQYF
16 | - | TRBJ1-3 | - | TRBV11-2 | TGTGCCAGCAGAATTAATACAGGAGCCTCTGGAAACACCATATATTTT | CASRINTGASGNTIYF
12 | - | TRBJ1-2 | - | TRBV3-1/TRBV3-2 | TGTGCCAGCAGCCGTACAGGGCCTGGCTACACCTTC | CASSRTGPGYTF
16 | - | TRBJ2-7 | - | TRBV28 | TGTGCCAGTAAGTCCCCAGGGTCACCCAAAACCTACGAGCAGTACTTC | CASKSPGSPKTYEQYF
15 | TRBD1 | TRBJ2-2 | - | TRBV6-5 | TGTGCCAGGGAGAGGGACAGGGGCAACACCGGGGAGCTGTTTTTT | CARERDRGNTGELFF
15 | TRBD2 | TRBJ2-3 | - | TRBV3-1/TRBV3-2 | TGTGCCAGCAGCCAAACGGGGGGTGGAACAGATACGCAGTATTTT | CASSQTGGGTDTQYF
16 | - | TRBJ2-7 | - | TRBV11-2 | TGTGCCAGCAGCGGGCAGGGGGGAGACCACTCCTACGAGCAGTACTTC | CASSGQGGDHSYEQYF
12 | - | TRBJ1-1 | - | TRBV27 | TGTGCCAGCAGTTCATGGAACACTGAAGCTTTCTTT | CASSSWNTEAFF
14 | - | TRBJ2-1 | - | TRBV11-3 | TGTGCCAGCAGCTTAGAGGGGCACTACAATGAGCAGTTCTTC | CASSLEGHYNEQFF
17 | TRBD1 | TRBJ1-1 | - | TRBV7-9 | TGTGCCAGCAGCTTAGGTGGGACAGGGGGCCCGTGGGCTGAAGCTTTCTTT | CASSLGGTGGPWAEAFF
17 | TRBD1 | TRBJ1-6 | - | TRBV4-1 | TGCGCCAGCAGCCAAGATCCCTCGGGACAGGGGAACTCACCCCTCCACTTT | CASSQDPSGQGNSPLHF
12 | TRBD1 | TRBJ1-2 | once | TRBV7-2 | TGTGCCAGCACCACCGGGACAGGGGCCCTGTACTTC | CASTTGTGALYF
14 | - | TRBJ2-5 | - | TRBV5-4 | TGTGCCAGCAGCCGGGGGACTGCTCAAGAGACCCAGTACTTC | CASSRGTAQETQYF
13 | - | TRBJ1-4 | few | TRBV15 | TGTGCCACCAGGCAGGGTGTGAGGGAAAAACTGTTTTTT | CATRQGVREKLFF
16 | TRBD2 | TRBJ2-2 | few | TRBV7-2 | TGTGCCAGCACCCCCAGAGTAGCGGGGGTGAATGAGGAGCTGTTTTTT | CASTPRVAGVNEELFF
10 | - | TRBJ2-1 | - | TRBV25-1 | TGTGCCAGCAGAGAGAATGAGCAGTTCTTC | CASRENEQFF
12 | - | TRBJ1-2 | - | TRBV11-2 | TGTGCCAGCAGCCTCGAGGGTAATGGCTACACCTTC | CASSLEGNGYTF
13 | TRBD1 | TRBJ1-2 | - | TRBV7-2 | TGTGCCAGCAGCTCAGACAGGGACTATGGCTACACCTTC | CASSSDRDYGYTF
13 | - | TRBJ1-5 | - | TRBV30 | TGTGCCTGGAGCCCTAGTGGGTTTCAGCCCCAGCATTTT | CAWSPSGFQPQHF
13 | TRBD1 | TRBJ2-7 | once | TRBV19 | TGTGCCAGTAGCAGACAGGGGTCCTACGAGCAGTACTTC | CASSRQGSYEQYF
17 | TRBD2 | TRBJ2-7 | - | TRBV19 | TGTGCCAGTAGTATAAAGCGGGAGAAGTATGGAGGATACGAGCAGTACTTC | CASSIKREKYGGYEQYF
14 | TRBD1 | TRBJ1-2 | - | TRBV5-1 | TGCGCCAGCAGCCGGACAGGGGGCAACTATGGCTACACCTTC | CASSRTGGNYGYTF
12 | - | TRBJ2-1 | few | TRBV6-5 | - | CASRGVGTGAFF
13 | - | TRBJ1-1 | - | TRBV5-1 | TGCGCCAGCAGCTTGGGTGGTTCCACCGGAGCTTTCTTT | CASSLGGSTGAFF
15 | TRBD1 | TRBJ2-7 | - | TRBV4-1 | TGCGCCAGCAGCCCCCCGGACAGGAGCTCCTACGAGCAGTACTTC | CASSPPDRSSYEQYF
13 | - | TRBJ2-7 | - | TRBV7-9 | TGTGCCAGCAGCTTAGAGGGGCGCGACGAGCAGTACTTC | CASSLEGRDEQYF
12 | - | TRBJ1-4 | - | TRBV12-5 | TGTGCTAGTGGTTTGAACACCGAAAAACTGTTTTTT | CASGLNTEKLFF
15 | - | TRBJ2-2 | - | TRBV6-5 | TGTGCCAGCAACCCAAGGAGGGCGAACACCGGGGAGCTGTTTTTT | CASNPRRANTGELFF
16 | - | TRBJ2-1 | - | TRBV4-3 | TGCGCCAGCAGCCCCCGCCGGGATTCCCTCCGCCATGAGCAGTTCTTC | CASSPRRDSLRHEQFF
15 | - | TRBJ1-2 | - | TRBV7-2 | TGTGCCAGCAGCTTAGCGTCAGGGAACGGCTATGGCTACACCTTC | CASSLASGNGYGYTF
15 | - | TRBJ2-3 | - | TRBV21-1 | TGTGCCAGCAGCATCTTAGCGGAAAGCACAGATACGCAGTATTTT | CASSILAESTDTQYF
19 | TRBD2 | TRBJ2-5 | few | TRBV4-2 | TGTGCCAGCAGCCAAGATCTACTAGCGGGAGGCCCTAAGCGAGAGACCCAGTACTTC | CASSQDLLAGGPKRETQYF
11 | - | TRBJ2-7 | - | TRBV20-1 | TGCAGTGCGAATAGCGGCTACGAGCAGTACTTC | CSANSGYEQYF
13 | - | TRBJ2-1 | - | TRBV3-1/TRBV3-2 | TGTGCCAGCAGCCCCTCCGAGCACCGTGAGCAGTTCTTC | CASSPSEHREQFF
15 | TRBD2 | TRBJ2-7 | - | TRBV18 | TGTGCCAGCTCACCTCGACTAGCGGGGGACCACGAGCAGTACTTC | CASSPRLAGDHEQYF
14 | TRBD1 | TRBJ1-1 | - | TRBV7-9 | TGTGCCAGCAGCTTCCAGGGGGCGAACACTGAAGCTTTCTTT | CASSFQGANTEAFF
17 | TRBD2 | TRBJ2-5 | - | TRBV27 | TGTGCCAGCAGTCCAGGACTAGCGGGGGGCCCATCAGAGACCCAGTACTTC | CASSPGLAGGPSETQYF
13 | - | TRBJ2-1 | - | TRBV6-5 | TGTGCCAGCAGAAGGAACCAGGTGGAAGAGCAGTTCTTC | CASRRNQVEEQFF
16 | TRBD2 | TRBJ2-4 | - | TRBV2 | TGTGCCAGCAGTCCTGGACTAGCGGGGGGGCTGACCATTCAGTACTTC | CASSPGLAGGLTIQYF
13 | - | TRBJ2-1 | - | TRBV6-4 | TGTGCCAGCAGTGCTATACGAGGCAATGAGCAGTTCTTC | CASSAIRGNEQFF
15 | TRBD2 | TRBJ2-3 | - | TRBV7-8 | TGTGCCAGCAGCTTCCGGACTAGCGGCTCAGATACGCAGTATTTT | CASSFRTSGSDTQYF
12 | - | TRBJ2-5 | - | TRBV7-6 | TGTGCCAGCAGCCCCAGGCGAGAGACCCAGTACTTC | CASSPRRETQYF
11 | - | TRBJ2-5 | - | TRBV6-2/TRBV6-3 | TGTGCCAGCAGTTCTCAAGAGACCCAGTACTTC | CASSSQETQYF
13 | - | TRBJ2-7 | - | TRBV5-1 | TGCGCCAGCAGCACGGAGGGATCGCGGGAGCAGTACTTC | CASSTEGSREQYF
15 | TRBD1 | TRBJ1-6 | - | TRBV19 | TGTGCCAGTAGCCAAAGGGGGCAGAGGAATTCACCCCTCCACTTT | CASSQRGQRNSPLHF
13 | - | TRBJ1-2 | - | TRBV6-5 | TGTGCCAGCAGTTACGGCCCAGGTTATGGCTACACCTTC | CASSYGPGYGYTF
14 | - | TRBJ2-5 | - | TRBV11-1 | TGTGCCAGCAGCGTGTACAGGGACCAAGAGACCCAGTACTTC | CASSVYRDQETQYF
16 | - | TRBJ1-4 | - | TRBV4-1 | TGCGCCAGCAGCCAAGAAATCAAGGGGACTAATGAAAAACTGTTTTTT | CASSQEIKGTNEKLFF
14 | TRBD1 | TRBJ2-2 | - | TRBV7-2 | TGTGCCAGCAGCCCGGGACAGTTCGCCGGGGAGCTGTTTTTT | CASSPGQFAGELFF
12 | TRBD1 | TRBJ1-5 | - | TRBV29-1 | TGCAGCGTTCAGACAGGGGTGGAGCCCCAGCATTTT | CSVQTGVEPQHF
14 | - | TRBJ1-1 | - | TRBV28 | TGTGCCAGCAGTGTACAGGGTTTGAGCACTGAAGCTTTCTTT | CASSVQGLSTEAFF
16 | - | TRBJ2-3 | - | TRBV19 | TGTGCCAGTAGTATGAAATTCCAGCGAAGCACAGATACGCAGTATTTT | CASSMKFQRSTDTQYF
14 | - | TRBJ2-7 | once | TRBV27 | TGTGCCAGCAGCCCCCAGCGCTTCTCCTACGAGCAGTACTTC | CASSPQRFSYEQYF
13 | TRBD2 | TRBJ2-1 | - | TRBV10-3 | TGTGCCATCAGATCCGGGACTAGGGATGAGCAGTTCTTC | CAIRSGTRDEQFF